A single sample gave rise to the 29 T cell receptor beta chains below, sequenced in a study of siplizumab effects on memory and regulatory T cells. Produced via immunoSEQ multiplex PCR; TCRdb's table is partial and in-frame only. The sample lists 110,000 or so clones; roughly nine tenths were seen once. The sequenced material came from Tregs sorted from blood. The receptors shown here come from a human donor in good health.

This clone was counted only a few times. The chain combines TRBV18 with TRBJ1-2; the D gene is possibly TRBD1 (6 bases). The CDR3 is 13 amino acids. V was pared by 2 bases and J by 6 bases, with 10 bases between. Germline CDR1 and CDR2: KGHSH and LQKENI. The chain's CDR3 is CASSPLAGDGYTF. The CDR3 DNA follows: TGTGCCAGCTCACCATTGGCAGGGGATGGCTACACCTTC.

The chain joins TRBV5-1 to TRBJ1-2; TRBD1 might be the D (5 bases). Deletions cut 3 bases from V and 1 base from J, with 16 bases between. This CDR3 is 16 amino acids long. Germline CDR1 is SGHRS and CDR2 is YFSETQ. CDR3 nucleotides: TGCGCCAGCAGCTCGGCGGGTGCAGGGTATAACTATGGCTACACCTTC. Translated: CASSSAGAGYNYGYTF.

The chain couples TRBV10-3 to TRBJ1-2, with 9 bases matching TRBD1. J lost 2 bases, V lost 6 bases, and 4 bases had no gene match. Germline CDR1 ENHRY, CDR2 SYGVKD. The CDR3 has 14 residues. DNA for the CDR3: TGTGCCATCAGCCGACAGGGGGTAAACTATGGCTACACCTTC. It translates to CAISRQGVNYGYTF.

The V and J genes are TRBV6-5 and TRBJ1-1; no reliable D call. Germline V gives CDR1 MNHEY, CDR2 SVGAGI. V shed 5 bases and J shed 12 bases, with 19 bases lying between them. The CDR3 has 13 amino acids. DNA of the CDR3: TGTGCCAGCAGTCAGCTCAAAATACTGAAGCCTTTCTTT. Amino acids: CASSQLKILKPFF.

CDR3 amino acids: CASRLGGRGDEQYF. CDR3 DNA sequence: TGTGCCAGTAGACTCGGCGGCAGGGGGGACGAGCAGTACTTC. The chain carries TRBV19 and TRBJ2-7; a possible D gene is TRBD1 (7 bases). Germline assignment: CDR1 LNHDA and CDR2 SQIVND (reference sequence). The CDR3 runs 14 residues. The V gene lost 6 bases and the J gene lost 5 bases, with 17 bases spanning the gap.

CDR3 bases: TGTGCCAGCAGCTTAGTTCGGGGCGCGAACACCGGGGAGCTGTTTTTT. Protein sequence: CASSLVRGANTGELFF. This sequence joins TRBV7-2 and TRBJ2-2; TRBD1 or TRBD2 may be the D gene (5 bases each). CDR3 length equals 16 residues. The germline V gene encodes CDR1 SGHTA and CDR2 FQGNSA. The V gene lost 1 base and the J gene lost 0 bases, with 9 bases spanning the gap.

This chain connects TRBV10-3 to TRBJ2-5; no firm D call. Germline CDR1 and CDR2: ENHRY and SYGVKD. The CDR3 has 12 residues. Trimming took off 3 bases at V and 4 bases at J, with 6 bases between the two ends. The CDR3 protein is CAISDFGETQYF. CDR3 nucleotide sequence: TGTGCCATCAGTGACTTCGGAGAGACCCAGTACTTC.

The chain employs TRBV6-1 and TRBJ2-7; no clear D gene. V lost 4 bases and J 2 bases, leaving 9 bases between the germline ends. From germline, CDR1 is MNHNS and CDR2 SASEGT. The CDR3 contains 13 residues. This CDR3 reads CASSGTRTYEQYF. In nucleotides, the CDR3 is TGTGCCAGCAGTGGGACCCGAACCTACGAGCAGTACTTC.

This rearrangement joins TRBV11-3 to TRBJ2-5; 12 bases match TRBD2. V lost 5 bases to trimming and J lost 1 base; unmatched junction nucleotides: 2. The CDR3 runs 15 residues. Germline CDR1 reads SGHNT; CDR2 reads YENEEA. The CDR3 DNA reads as TGTGCCAGCAGCCCGGGACTAGCGGGCCAAGAGACCCAGTACTTC. The encoded protein is CASSPGLAGQETQYF.

The rearrangement joins TRBV12-5 to TRBJ2-1; tentatively, D is TRBD1 or TRBD2 (5 bases each). Germline CDR1 is LGHNT and CDR2 is FRNRAP. Trimming cost V 8 bases and J 7 bases, with 21 bases left between them. CDR3 length: 15 residues. For the CDR3, the DNA is TGTGCTAGTTTTGGGGCGGAGAGAACGGGGAATGAGCAGTTCTTC. Amino acids: CASFGAERTGNEQFF.

The V gene is TRBV9, the J gene TRBJ1-4; D is uncertain. From germline, CDR1 is SGDLS and CDR2 YYNGEE. The germline V and J ends were trimmed by 3 bases and 5 bases, with 11 bases remaining between them. CDR3 size: 14 residues. The chain's CDR3 is CASSGEEMNEKLFF. DNA of the CDR3: TGTGCCAGCAGCGGGGAGGAAATGAATGAAAAACTGTTTTTT.

To note about this clone: The same CDR3 is also encoded by other DNA sequences in this sample. The rearrangement joins TRBV18 to TRBJ1-5; no reliable D call. Germline lookup yields CDR1 KGHSH and CDR2 LQKENI. V lost 3 bases to trimming and J lost 5 bases, with 17 bases between them. The CDR3 sequence is 16 residues long. CDR3 in amino acids: CASSPREVLRHQPQHF. CDR3 DNA: TGTGCCAGCTCACCGCGCGAAGTCTTAAGACATCAGCCCCAGCATTTT.

The chain uses TRBV29-1 and TRBJ2-7, with D uncertain. The CDR3 length is 14 residues. CDR1 and CDR2 from the germline V gene are SQVTM and ANQGSEA. Trimming cost V 4 bases and J 7 bases, with 20 bases left between them. The CDR3 sequence: CSVVGDTLGVEQYF. CDR3 coding DNA: TGCAGCGTTGTTGGGGATACTTTAGGCGTGGAGCAGTACTTC.

For this clone: Additional DNA sequences in this sample encode the identical CDR3. The chain recombines TRBV6-6 with TRBJ2-7, with D unclear. CDR3 size: 13 residues. From germline, CDR1 is MNHNY and CDR2 SVGAGI (reference sequence). The ends were cut back, 0 bases at V and 3 bases at J, with 6 bases in the middle. The CDR3 DNA follows: TGTGCCAGCAGTTACTCATCTAGCTACGAGCAGTACTTC. This translates into CASSYSSSYEQYF.

The rearrangement links TRBV19 to TRBJ2-5, with D maybe TRBD1 (6 bases). Per the germline V gene, CDR1 is LNHDA and CDR2 is SQIVND (reference sequence). This CDR3 is 19 amino acids long. Trimming took off 5 bases at V and 4 bases at J, with 29 bases between the two ends. In DNA form, the CDR3 reads TGTGCCAGTAGTCCCTCCCCCTCCTATACAGGGAATGGAGGAGAGACCCAGTACTTC. Translation gives CASSPSPSYTGNGGETQYF.

The rearrangement joins TRBV6-6 to TRBJ1-1; 8 nucleotides match TRBD1. V was clipped by 6 bases and J by 5 bases; unmatched bases: 8. The CDR3 spans 14 residues. From germline, CDR1 is MNHNY and CDR2 SVGAGI (reference sequence). The CDR3 region has the DNA TGTGCCAGCAGCCCCCGGGGGGACAGGACTGAAGCTTTCTTT. It translates to CASSPRGDRTEAFF.

This clone was seen a handful of times. The chain is built from TRBV5-1 and TRBJ2-7; 7 bases are a match to TRBD1. Germline assignment: CDR1 SGHRS and CDR2 YFSETQ. With 4 bases clipped from V and 6 bases from J, the junction kept 10 bases outside the gene matches. This CDR3 is built from 14 residues. DNA for the CDR3: TGCGCCAGCAGCGGGACCGACAGGGTTGGCGAGCAGTACTTC. Encoded protein: CASSGTDRVGEQYF.

This chain links TRBV15 with TRBJ2-7; D is perhaps TRBD1 (8 bases). V lost 8 bases and J lost 6, with 20 bases in between. This CDR3 is 14 amino acids long. Germline CDR1 reads LNHNV; CDR2 reads YYDKDF (reference sequence). Written as DNA, the CDR3 is TGTGCCACCGCCGGGGGGACAGGTACTTCCGAGCAGTACTTC. This gives the protein CATAGGTGTSEQYF. Using reference TRBV15 and TRBJ2-7 for the parts outside the CDR3, the full variable domain is DAMVIQNPRYQVTQFGKPVTLSCSQTLNHNVMYWYQQKSSQAPKLLFHYYDKDFNNEADTPDNFQSRRPNTSFCFLDIRSPGLGDTAMYLCATAGGTGTSEQYFGPGTRLTVT.

The rearrangement joins TRBV5-1 to TRBJ2-7; D is unresolved. The CDR3 is 11 amino acids. V lost 2 bases to trimming and J lost 6 bases, with 6 bases between them. CDR1 is SGHRS, CDR2 YFSETQ, per germline. The CDR3 coding sequence is TGCGCCAGCAGCTTCTTAGGCGAGCAGTACTTC. Protein product: CASSFLGEQYF.

This clone was seen once. The gene calls are TRBV6-1 and TRBJ2-1; D unresolved. CDR1 is MNHNS and CDR2 is SASEGT in the germline V gene. Trimming shortened V by 2 bases and J by 6 bases, and 11 bases separated the two germline ends. The CDR3 consists of 14 residues. The CDR3 bases are TGTGCCAGCAGTGAAATGGTACAGTTCAATGAGCAGTTCTTC. Its protein product is CASSEMVQFNEQFF.

This clone was counted between two and nine times. The J gene is TRBJ1-1, the V gene TRBV29-1; D may be TRBD1 (6 bases). The CDR3 covers 12 residues. The germline CDR1 and CDR2 sequences are SQVTM and ANQGSEA. With 3 bases removed from V and 5 bases from J, the gap between germline ends came to 10 bases. The CDR3 DNA follows: TGCAGCGTTGACCGGGGGGCGACTGAAGCTTTCTTT. This codes for CSVDRGATEAFF.

This chain joins TRBV19 and TRBJ1-2, with D tentatively TRBD1 (6 bases). With 3 bases removed from V and 8 bases from J, the gap between germline ends came to 16 bases. The CDR3 extends over 14 amino acids. The germline V gene has CDR1 LNHDA and CDR2 SQIVND (reference sequence). The CDR3 DNA is TGTGCCAGTAGTATCGGGAACAGGGCGTCGGGCTACACCTTC. It is translated as CASSIGNRASGYTF.

The chain couples TRBV6-1 to TRBJ1-1, with D tentatively TRBD1 (6 bases). Germline loops: CDR1 MNHNS, CDR2 SASEGT. The CDR3 extends over 13 amino acids. Trimming pared 8 bases from V and 6 bases from J, leaving 16 bases between. CDR3 sequence: CASGSNQGSEAFF. CDR3 in DNA: TGTGCCAGCGGATCTAACCAGGGGTCTGAAGCTTTCTTT.

The chain combines TRBV9 with TRBJ1-3; D not resolved. Per germline, CDR1 SGDLS and CDR2 YYNGEE. V shed 0 bases and J shed 2 bases, with 9 bases lying between them. The CDR3 extends over 15 amino acids. CDR3 coding DNA: TGTGCCAGCAGCGTAGCCCCCGGGACTGGAAACACCATATATTTT. Protein: CASSVAPGTGNTIYF. The full variable domain, rest sourced from reference TRBV9 and TRBJ1-3, is DSGVTQTPKHLITATGQRVTLRCSPRSGDLSVYWYQQSLDQGLQFLIQYYNGEERAKGNILERFSAQQFPDLHSELNLSSLELGDSALYFCASSVAPGTGNTIYFGEGSWLTVV.

This chain uses TRBV7-8 with TRBJ2-4; 8 nucleotides match TRBD1. This CDR3 has 16 amino acids. V shed 4 bases and J 1 base; nucleotides not matched to a gene: 6. Per the germline V gene, CDR1 is SGHVS and CDR2 is FQNEAQ. CDR3 sequence reads: CASSSRGRLAKNIQYF. CDR3 DNA: TGTGCCAGCAGCTCCAGGGGGCGATTGGCCAAAAACATTCAGTACTTC. Combining the CDR3 with reference TRBV7-8 and TRBJ2-4 gives the whole variable domain GAGVSQSPRYKVAKRGQDVALRCDPISGHVSLFWYQQALGQGPEFLTYFQNEAQLDKSGLPSDRFFAERPEGSVSTLKIQRTQQEDSAVYLCASSSRGRLAKNIQYFGAGTRLSVL.

This clone was detected only a few times. This rearrangement joins TRBV7-9 to TRBJ1-1; D gene uncertain. Germline V gives CDR1 SEHNR, CDR2 FQNEAQ (reference sequence). This CDR3 region has 12 residues. The V end lost 7 bases, the J end lost 12 bases, and 18 bases lay between the germline ends. The CDR3 coding sequence is TGTGCCAGCACCGACCCACGATTGAGAACTTTCTTT. It codes for CASTDPRLRTFF.

This chain joins TRBV7-3 and TRBJ2-2; D gene ambiguous. CDR1 is SGHTA and CDR2 is FQGTGA in the germline V gene. Trimming left V 0 bases short and J 1 base short, with 0 bases between. The CDR3 extends over 13 amino acids. CDR3 region: CASSLTNTGELFF. CDR3 DNA sequence: TGTGCCAGCAGCTTAACGAACACCGGGGAGCTGTTTTTT.

The V call is TRBV5-3, the J call TRBJ2-1; 12 positions agree with TRBD2. TRBV5-3 counts as an open reading frame of uncertain function. This CDR3 comprises 17 residues. The V gene end was trimmed by 0 bases and the J gene end by 6 bases; junction bases not matched to a gene: 7. The CDR3 DNA is TGTGCCAGAAGCTTGGTAAAAGGACTAGCGGGACCCAATGAGCAGTTCTTC. It codes for CARSLVKGLAGPNEQFF.

The genes are TRBV7-9 and TRBJ2-3, with no clear D. The length of the CDR3 is 12 residues. Trimming removed 1 base at V and 5 bases at J, with 4 bases between. Germline V gene data show CDR1 as SEHNR and CDR2 as FQNEAQ (reference sequence). The CDR3 DNA reads TGTGCCAGCAGCTTAGATAGAGATACGCAGTATTTT. It yields the protein CASSLDRDTQYF.